Presented here are 12 T cell receptor beta chains from one specimen sequenced in a study of vaccination and CD4 T cells after COVID-19. Treatment reported: roughly 10-day PBMC culture with coronavirus spike peptide pools or control peptides (ViraFEST assay). Sequenced with the Oncomine TCR Beta short-read assay was DNA taken from cultured CD4+ T cells. Each CDR3 protein is one row after TCRdb ran MiXCR on the PCR reads. The table shows about 12,000 distinct CDR3 sequences, with around 50% occurring only once. These receptors have no known antigen. Sequences were obtained from CD4+ T cells from blood, cultured in vitro. Source of these receptors: a human donor who had recovered from COVID-19.

V is TRBV6-4 and J is TRBJ2-3; D is possibly TRBD2 (6 bases). The CDR3 extends over 14 amino acids. Trimming took 3 bases from V and 4 from J, leaving 11 bases between them. Germline-derived CDR1 and CDR2 are MRHNA and SNTAGT. The CDR3 spells CASSEGGGADTQYF. The CDR3 DNA is TGTGCCAGCAGTGAGGGAGGTGGGGCAGATACGCAGTATTTT.

This clonotype occurred a few times. V is TRBV19 and J is TRBJ1-1; D possibly corresponds to TRBD1 (6 bases). Germline V CDR1 and CDR2: LNHDA, SQIVND (reference sequence). The CDR3 consists of 16 residues. V was pared by 3 bases and J by 3 bases, with 17 bases between. The CDR3 region has the DNA TGTGCCAGTAGTATCCTACAGGGAAAGGGGCACACTGAAGCTTTCTTT. Translated: CASSILQGKGHTEAFF.

The J gene is TRBJ1-1, the V gene TRBV10-3, with 8 bases fitting TRBD1. Trimming at V came to 10 bases and at J to 4 bases, leaving 14 bases not matched to a gene. Looked up from germline, CDR1 is ENHRY and CDR2 is SYGVKD. There are 15 residues in the CDR3. In DNA, the CDR3 is TGTGCCACCCACGGACAGGGCAATGTGGGCACTGAAGCTTTCTTT. Protein product: CATHGQGNVGTEAFF.

V gene TRBV7-8 combines with J gene TRBJ2-3; D perhaps matches TRBD1 (6 bases). The V and J ends lost 2 bases and 5 bases respectively, with 11 bases between them. Germline V CDR1 and CDR2: SGHVS, FQNEAQ. CDR3 length: 14 amino acids. In DNA, the CDR3 is TGTGCCAGCAGCTTACGTTCCAGGGGAGATACGCAGTATTTT. Its translation is CASSLRSRGDTQYF. The complete variable domain, with remaining parts taken from reference TRBV7-8 and TRBJ2-3, reads GAGVSQSPRYKVAKRGQDVALRCDPISGHVSLFWYQQALGQGPEFLTYFQNEAQLDKSGLPSDRFFAERPEGSVSTLKIQRTQQEDSAVYLCASSLRSRGDTQYFGPGTRLTVL.

This clonotype was recorded once. The genes are TRBV20-1 and TRBJ2-1, with TRBD2 identical over 10 bases. V trimming: 5 bases; J trimming: 4 bases; junction bases outside the gene matches: 5. The CDR3 covers 14 residues. CDR1 is DFQATT, CDR2 SNEGSKA, per germline (reference sequence). CDR3: CSALLAGRYNEQFF. DNA for the CDR3: TGCAGTGCTCTACTAGCGGGAAGGTACAATGAGCAGTTCTTC.

This clonotype came up a few times. V is TRBV2 and J is TRBJ2-3; the match to TRBD2 covers 7 bases. CDR1 and CDR2 from the germline V gene are SNHLY and FYNNEI. The CDR3 spans 12 residues. V lost 5 bases to trimming and J lost 6 bases; unmatched junction nucleotides: 2. CDR3 residues: CASSQGGDTQYF. The CDR3 coding sequence is TGTGCCAGCAGTCAGGGAGGGGATACGCAGTATTTT.

This clonotype was seen only a few times. The CDR3 loop reads CASSYSKISDGTVYGYTF. In DNA, the CDR3 is TGTGCCAGCAGTTACTCGAAAATTAGTGATGGGACAGTCTATGGCTACACCTTC. The rearrangement uses TRBV6-2 or TRBV6-3 and TRBJ1-2; TRBD1 matches at 7 bases. The CDR3 sequence is 18 residues long. Germline assignment: CDR1 MNHEY and CDR2 SVGEGT. Trimming cost V 0 bases and J 4 bases; bases outside gene matches: 14.

This clonotype was observed a handful of times. This chain links TRBV15 with TRBJ1-1; maybe TRBD1 (5 bases). The CDR3 covers 13 residues. With 4 bases removed from V and 5 bases from J, the gap between germline ends came to 11 bases. Germline V gene data show CDR1 as LNHNV and CDR2 as YYDKDF (reference sequence). The CDR3 reads CATSTRKGTEAFF. As DNA, the CDR3 is TGTGCCACCAGCACACGCAAGGGGACTGAAGCTTTCTTT.

The CDR3 loop reads CASSVLDTQYF. In nucleotides, the CDR3 is TGTGCCAGCAGCGTATTGGATACGCAGTATTTT. The chain combines TRBV7-2 with TRBJ2-3; no clear D gene. The germline V gene encodes CDR1 SGHTA and CDR2 FQGNSA. V was clipped by 5 bases and J by 6 bases, with 6 bases between them. The CDR3 runs to 11 residues.

CDR3 nucleotide sequence: TGCAGTGCTAGCAGACAGGGGGCCTATACTAATGAAAAACTGTTTTTT. Encoded protein: CSASRQGAYTNEKLFF. The chain links TRBV20-1 to TRBJ1-4; 10 bases line up with TRBD1. Per the germline V gene, CDR1 is DFQATT and CDR2 is SNEGSKA (reference sequence). J gave up 2 bases and V 3 bases, and 6 bases lay outside the gene matches. The CDR3 is 16 residues long.

This clonotype appeared a single time. This sequence joins TRBV20-1 and TRBJ2-1, with D unclear. CDR1 and CDR2 (germline): DFQATT, SNEGSKA (reference sequence). Trimming removed 6 bases at V and 0 bases at J, with 18 bases between. The CDR3 has 16 amino acids. The CDR3 reads CSASRTARSSYNEQFF. The CDR3 coding sequence is TGCAGTGCGAGTCGGACGGCGCGCAGCTCCTACAATGAGCAGTTCTTC.

This clonotype was recorded a few times. As DNA, the CDR3 is TGTGCCAGCGTGACAGGGGTCTATGGCTACACCTTC. It yields the protein CASVTGVYGYTF. V is TRBV2 and J is TRBJ1-2; TRBD1 matches 8 bases. Germline V gene lookup returns CDR1 SNHLY and CDR2 FYNNEI. The length of the CDR3 is 12 residues. J lost 4 bases, V lost 8 bases, and 3 bases had no gene match.